This TCR beta chain derives from a study of T cells in localized non-small cell lung cancer. Overall study results and limits: Owing to sequencing of a solitary tumor region, heterogeneity cannot be discounted. Paired adjacent lung recovered a median roughly 50 of the top 100 tumor clones. Clonality peaked in uninvolved adjacent lung rather than tumor. Among blood samples, higher T cell density accompanied longer overall survival.

This clone appeared a single time. Antigen specificity is unknown. Method: immunoSEQ multiplex PCR; TCRdb's copy keeps in-frame clones and lacks some. In the table there are tens of thousands of clones, about nine tenths of which are singletons. The CDR3 runs to 15 residues. The germline V gene encodes CDR1 SGHTA and CDR2 FQGNSA. The V end was cut by 3 bases, the J end by 0 bases, with 12 bases between. The rearrangement joins TRBV7-2 to TRBJ2-7; maybe TRBD1 (5 bases). The TCR comes from a woman aged 35-70 years with stage I lung adenocarcinoma. The source was peripheral blood, collected before any cancer treatment. CDR3 residues: CASSLAAGFSYEQYF. The CDR3 coding sequence is TGTGCCAGCAGCTTGGCGGCAGGGTTCTCCTACGAGCAGTACTTC.